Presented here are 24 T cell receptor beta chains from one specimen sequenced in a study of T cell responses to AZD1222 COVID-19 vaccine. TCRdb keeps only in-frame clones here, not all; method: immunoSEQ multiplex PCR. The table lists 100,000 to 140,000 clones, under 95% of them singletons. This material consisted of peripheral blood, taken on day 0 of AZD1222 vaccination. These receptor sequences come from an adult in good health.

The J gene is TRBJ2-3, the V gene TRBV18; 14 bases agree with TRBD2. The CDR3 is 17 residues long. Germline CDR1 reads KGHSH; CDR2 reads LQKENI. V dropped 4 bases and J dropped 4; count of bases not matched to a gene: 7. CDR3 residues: CASSRRLAGGPADTQYF. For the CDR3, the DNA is TGTGCCAGCTCACGAAGACTAGCGGGGGGGCCAGCAGATACGCAGTATTTT.

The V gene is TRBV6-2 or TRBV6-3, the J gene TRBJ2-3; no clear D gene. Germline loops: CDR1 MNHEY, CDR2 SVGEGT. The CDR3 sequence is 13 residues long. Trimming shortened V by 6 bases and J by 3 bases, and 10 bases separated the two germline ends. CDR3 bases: TGTGCCAGCAGCAGACCCCGAACAGATACGCAGTATTTT. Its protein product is CASSRPRTDTQYF.

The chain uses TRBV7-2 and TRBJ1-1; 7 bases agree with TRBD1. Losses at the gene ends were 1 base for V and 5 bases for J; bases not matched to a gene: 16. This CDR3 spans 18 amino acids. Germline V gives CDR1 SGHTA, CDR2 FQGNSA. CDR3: CASSLVGSYGAQGTEAFF. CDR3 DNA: TGTGCCAGCAGCTTAGTGGGTTCGTATGGGGCACAGGGGACTGAAGCTTTCTTT.

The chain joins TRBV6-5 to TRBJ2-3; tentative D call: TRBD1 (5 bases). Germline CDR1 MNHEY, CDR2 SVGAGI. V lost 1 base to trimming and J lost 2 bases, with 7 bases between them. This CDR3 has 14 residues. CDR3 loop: CASSYLDNTDTQYF. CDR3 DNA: TGTGCCAGCAGTTACTTGGACAACACAGATACGCAGTATTTT.

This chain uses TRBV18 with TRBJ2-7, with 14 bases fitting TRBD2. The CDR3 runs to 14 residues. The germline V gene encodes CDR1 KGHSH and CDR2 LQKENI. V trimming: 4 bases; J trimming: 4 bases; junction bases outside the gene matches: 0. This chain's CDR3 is CASSRLAGGYEQYF. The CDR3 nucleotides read TGTGCCAGCTCACGACTAGCGGGGGGGTACGAGCAGTACTTC.

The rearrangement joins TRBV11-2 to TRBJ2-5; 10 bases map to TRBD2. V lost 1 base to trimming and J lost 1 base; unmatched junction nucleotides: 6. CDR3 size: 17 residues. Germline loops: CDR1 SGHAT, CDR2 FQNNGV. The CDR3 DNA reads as TGTGCCAGCAGCTTAGGGTCTTTAGCGGGGGGCCAAGAGACCCAGTACTTC. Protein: CASSLGSLAGGQETQYF.

The CDR3 DNA reads as TGTGCCAGCAGTTTAAAACTGAACACTGAAGCTTTCTTT. Amino acids: CASSLKLNTEAFF. V is TRBV12-3 or TRBV12-4 and J is TRBJ1-1; D is uncertain. The CDR3 contains 13 residues. The V end was cut by 2 bases, the J end by 0 bases, with 4 bases between.

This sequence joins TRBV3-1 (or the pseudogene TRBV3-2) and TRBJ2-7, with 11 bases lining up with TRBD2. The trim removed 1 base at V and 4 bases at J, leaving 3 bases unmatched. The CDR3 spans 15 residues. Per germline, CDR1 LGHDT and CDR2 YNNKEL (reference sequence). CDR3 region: CASSQGLAGSYEQYF. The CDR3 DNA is TGTGCCAGCAGCCAAGGACTAGCGGGGAGTTACGAGCAGTACTTC.

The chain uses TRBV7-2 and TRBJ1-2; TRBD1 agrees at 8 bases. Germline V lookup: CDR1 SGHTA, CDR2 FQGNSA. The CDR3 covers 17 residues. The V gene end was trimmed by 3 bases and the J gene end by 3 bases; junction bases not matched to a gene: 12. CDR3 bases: TGTGCCAGCAGCTTCAACACACAGGGGGTTCCACACTATGGCTACACCTTC. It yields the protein CASSFNTQGVPHYGYTF.

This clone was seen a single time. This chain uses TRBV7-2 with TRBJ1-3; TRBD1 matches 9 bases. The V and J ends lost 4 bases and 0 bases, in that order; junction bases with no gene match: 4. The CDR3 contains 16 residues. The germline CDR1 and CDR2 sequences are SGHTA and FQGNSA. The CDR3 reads CASSYRQGDSGNTIYF. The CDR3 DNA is TGTGCCAGCAGCTACAGACAGGGGGACTCTGGAAACACCATATATTTT. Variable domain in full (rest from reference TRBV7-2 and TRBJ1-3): GAGVSQSPSNKVTEKGKDVELRCDPISGHTALYWYRQSLGQGLEFLIYFQGNSAPDKSGLPSDRFSAERTGGSVSTLTIQRTQQEDSAVYLCASSYRQGDSGNTIYFGEGSWLTVV.

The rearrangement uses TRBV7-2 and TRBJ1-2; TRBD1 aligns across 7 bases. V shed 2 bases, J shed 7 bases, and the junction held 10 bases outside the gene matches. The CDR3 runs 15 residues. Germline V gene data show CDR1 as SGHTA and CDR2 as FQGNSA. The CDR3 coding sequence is TGTGCCAGCAGCTTATATACAGGGGCCCCGGGTGGCTACACCTTC. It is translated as CASSLYTGAPGGYTF.

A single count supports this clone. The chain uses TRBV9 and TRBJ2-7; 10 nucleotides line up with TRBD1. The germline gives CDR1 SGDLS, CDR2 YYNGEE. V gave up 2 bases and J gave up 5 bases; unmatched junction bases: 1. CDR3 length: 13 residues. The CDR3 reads CASSVGTGDEQYF. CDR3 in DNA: TGTGCCAGCAGCGTGGGGACAGGGGACGAGCAGTACTTC.

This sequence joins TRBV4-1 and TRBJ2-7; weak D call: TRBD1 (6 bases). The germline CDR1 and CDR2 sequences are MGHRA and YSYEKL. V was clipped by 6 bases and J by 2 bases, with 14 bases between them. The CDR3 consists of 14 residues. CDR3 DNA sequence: TGCGCCAGCAGGTCGACAGGCTCCACCTACGAGCAGTACTTC. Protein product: CASRSTGSTYEQYF.

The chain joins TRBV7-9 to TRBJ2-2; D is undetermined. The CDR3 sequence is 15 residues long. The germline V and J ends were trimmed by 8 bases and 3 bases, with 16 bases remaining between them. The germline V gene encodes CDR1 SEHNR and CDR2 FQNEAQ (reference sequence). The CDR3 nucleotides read TGTGCCAGCGACCCTAATGCGTTGGACACCGGGGAGCTGTTTTTT. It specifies CASDPNALDTGELFF.

The CDR3 DNA follows: TGTGCCAGCTCACAGGGGGTTGACTACGAGCAGTACTTC. This gives the protein CASSQGVDYEQYF. This rearrangement joins TRBV18 to TRBJ2-7, with D tentatively TRBD1 (6 bases). Trimming stripped 4 bases from V and 3 bases from J, with 10 bases between. The CDR3 covers 13 residues. Germline lookup yields CDR1 KGHSH and CDR2 LQKENI.

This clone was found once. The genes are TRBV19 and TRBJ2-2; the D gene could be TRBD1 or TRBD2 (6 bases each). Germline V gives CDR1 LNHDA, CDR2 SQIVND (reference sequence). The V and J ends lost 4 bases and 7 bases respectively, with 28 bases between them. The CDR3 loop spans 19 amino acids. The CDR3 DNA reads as TGTGCCAGTAGTACAAAGGGATTAGGGGGGAGTGTAGTTGGCGGGGAGCTGTTTTTT. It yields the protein CASSTKGLGGSVVGGELFF.

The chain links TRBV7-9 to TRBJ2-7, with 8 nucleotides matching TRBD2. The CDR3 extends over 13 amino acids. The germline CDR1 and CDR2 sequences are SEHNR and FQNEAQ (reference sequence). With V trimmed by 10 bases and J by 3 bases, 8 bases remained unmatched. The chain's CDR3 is CAKPVGGDYEQYF. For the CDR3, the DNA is TGTGCCAAACCGGTCGGGGGGGACTACGAGCAGTACTTC.

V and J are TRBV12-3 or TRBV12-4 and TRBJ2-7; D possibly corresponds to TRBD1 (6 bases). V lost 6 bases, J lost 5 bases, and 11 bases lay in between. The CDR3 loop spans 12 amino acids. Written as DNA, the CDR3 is TGTGCCAGCAGCCCCGGGACACACGAGCAGTACTTC. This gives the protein CASSPGTHEQYF.

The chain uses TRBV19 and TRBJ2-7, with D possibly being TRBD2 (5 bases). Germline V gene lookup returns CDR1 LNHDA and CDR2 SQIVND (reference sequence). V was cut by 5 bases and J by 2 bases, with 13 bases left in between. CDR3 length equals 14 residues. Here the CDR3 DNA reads TGTGCCAGTAGTGCCTCCCGGGGAACCTACGAGCAGTACTTC. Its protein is CASSASRGTYEQYF.

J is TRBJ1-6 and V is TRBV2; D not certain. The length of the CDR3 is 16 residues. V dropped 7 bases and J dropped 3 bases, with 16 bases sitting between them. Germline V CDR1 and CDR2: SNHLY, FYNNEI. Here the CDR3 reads CASKSSEILYNSPLHF. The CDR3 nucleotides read TGTGCCAGCAAATCGAGCGAGATCCTCTATAATTCACCCCTCCACTTT.

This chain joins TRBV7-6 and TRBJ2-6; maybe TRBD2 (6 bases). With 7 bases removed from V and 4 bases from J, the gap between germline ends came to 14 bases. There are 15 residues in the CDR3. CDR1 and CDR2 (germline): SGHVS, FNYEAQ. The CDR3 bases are TGTGCCAGCAAAGTCGGGGGTCCCGGGGCCAACGTCCTGACTTTC. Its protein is CASKVGGPGANVLTF.

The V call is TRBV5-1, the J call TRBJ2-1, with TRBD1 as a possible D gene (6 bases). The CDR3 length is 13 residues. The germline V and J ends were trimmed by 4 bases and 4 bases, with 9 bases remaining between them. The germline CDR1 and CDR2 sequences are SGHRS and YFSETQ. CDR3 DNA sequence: TGCGCCAGCAGCCAGGACAGATACAATGAGCAGTTCTTC. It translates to CASSQDRYNEQFF.

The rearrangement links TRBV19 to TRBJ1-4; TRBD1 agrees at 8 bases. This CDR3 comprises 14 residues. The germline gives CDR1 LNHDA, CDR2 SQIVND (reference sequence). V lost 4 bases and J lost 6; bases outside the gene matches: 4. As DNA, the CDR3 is TGTGCCAGTAGTACCTACAGGGGGGATGAAAAACTGTTTTTT. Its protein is CASSTYRGDEKLFF.

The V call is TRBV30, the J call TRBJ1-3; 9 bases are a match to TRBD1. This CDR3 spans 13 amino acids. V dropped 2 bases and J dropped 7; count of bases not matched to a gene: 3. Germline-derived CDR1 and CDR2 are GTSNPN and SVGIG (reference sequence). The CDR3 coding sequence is TGTGCCTGGAGTAGGGACAGGGCCAACACCATATATTTT. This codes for CAWSRDRANTIYF.